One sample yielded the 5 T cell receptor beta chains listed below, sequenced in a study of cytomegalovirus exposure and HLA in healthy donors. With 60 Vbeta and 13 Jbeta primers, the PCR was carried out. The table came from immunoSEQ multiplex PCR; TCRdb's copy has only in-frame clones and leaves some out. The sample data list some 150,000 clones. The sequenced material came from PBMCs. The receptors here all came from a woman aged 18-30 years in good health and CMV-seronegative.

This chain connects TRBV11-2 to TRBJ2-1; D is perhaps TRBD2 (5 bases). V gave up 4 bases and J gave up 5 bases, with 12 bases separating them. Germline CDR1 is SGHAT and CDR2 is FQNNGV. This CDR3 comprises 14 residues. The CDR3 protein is CASSSLGSNNEQFF. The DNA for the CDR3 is TGTGCCAGCAGCTCCTTGGGGAGCAACAATGAGCAGTTCTTC.

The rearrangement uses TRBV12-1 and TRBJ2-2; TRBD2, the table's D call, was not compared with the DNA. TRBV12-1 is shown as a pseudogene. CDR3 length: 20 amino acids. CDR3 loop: CASSFGRTSGRLVNTGELFF. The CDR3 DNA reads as TGTGCCAGCAGCTTTGGCCGGACTAGCGGGAGACTTGTAAACACCGGGGAGCTGTTTTTT.

CDR3 region: CAFGSWNTGELFF. The CDR3 coding sequence is TGTGCCTTTGGCTCGTGGAACACCGGGGAGCTGTTTTTT. This chain uses TRBV5-4 with TRBJ2-2; D is uncertain. The V gene lost 10 bases and the J gene lost 1 base, with 11 bases spanning the gap. The CDR3 runs 13 residues. CDR1 is SGHNT and CDR2 is YYREEE in the germline V gene (reference sequence).

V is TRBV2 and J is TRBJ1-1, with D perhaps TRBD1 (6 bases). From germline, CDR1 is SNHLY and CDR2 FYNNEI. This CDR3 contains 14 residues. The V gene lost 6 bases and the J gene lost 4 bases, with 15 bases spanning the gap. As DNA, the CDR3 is TGTGCCAGCAGCCGCCAGGGGACGGCCACTGAAGCTTTCTTT. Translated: CASSRQGTATEAFF. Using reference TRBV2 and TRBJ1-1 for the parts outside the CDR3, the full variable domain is EPEVTQTPSHQVTQMGQEVILRCVPISNHLYFYWYRQILGQKVEFLVSFYNNEISEKSEIFDDQFSVERPDGSNFTLKIRSTKLEDSAMYFCASSRQGTATEAFFGQGTRLTVV.

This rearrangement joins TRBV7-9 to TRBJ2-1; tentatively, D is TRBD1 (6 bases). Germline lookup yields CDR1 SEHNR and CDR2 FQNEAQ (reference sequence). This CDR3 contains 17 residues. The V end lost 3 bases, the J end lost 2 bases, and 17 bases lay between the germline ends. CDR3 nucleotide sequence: TGTGCCAGCAGCTTCCCAATCGACGGGACAACCTACAATGAGCAGTTCTTC. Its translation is CASSFPIDGTTYNEQFF.